This entry describes one TCR beta chain. Its cognate antigen is unknown. These data are taken from a study of response to subunit inactivated influenza vaccine. V lost 7 bases and J 2 bases, leaving 3 bases between the germline ends. The CDR3 has 11 residues. MiXCR, run by TCRdb on the RT-PCR reads, gives a single entry per CDR3 protein. In the table there are about 800,000 distinct CDR3 sequences, 21% of which are singletons. General study findings and limits: T cells newly recruited by each seasonal influenza vaccination are few, the authors suggested.

The TCR comes from a man aged 45 to 65 who received an inactivated influenza vaccine. The chain employs TRBV12-3 or TRBV12-4 and TRBJ2-1, with D unclear. The material was PBMCs from blood, obtained around 5 days after vaccination. CDR3 region: CASKTYNEQFF. CDR3 sequence (DNA): TGTGCCAGCAAAACCTACAATGAGCAGTTCTTC.